The clone carrying this T cell receptor (beta chain) was seen ten or more times. Its target is not known. The sample is drawn from a study of blood T cells in healthy people across ages. General study findings and limits: CMV infection status of these donors was not known. Diversity estimated from one million T cells was considered an underestimate.

The second PCR ran about 6 to 11 cycles with a sample-barcoded 5' primer and J-beta primers. Using its own MiXCR run on the 5' RACE reads, TCRdb lists one record per CDR3 protein. In the table there are approximately 400,000 distinct CDR3 sequences, about 52% of which are singletons. The V end was cut by 1 base, the J end by 5 bases, with 9 bases between. Germline V gene sequence: CDR1 SGHTA, CDR2 FQGNSA. The CDR3 runs to 14 residues. The sequenced sample was blood. The chain combines TRBV7-2 with TRBJ2-1; no clear D. The receptor comes from a man aged 55 to 69 in good health. CDR3 residues: CASSLVAKNNEQFF. The CDR3 bases are TGTGCCAGCAGCTTAGTGGCTAAAAACAATGAGCAGTTCTTC. The full variable domain, rest sourced from reference TRBV7-2 and TRBJ2-1, is GAGVSQSPSNKVTEKGKDVELRCDPISGHTALYWYRQSLGQGLEFLIYFQGNSAPDKSGLPSDRFSAERTGGSVSTLTIQRTQQEDSAVYLCASSLVAKNNEQFFGPGTRLTVL.